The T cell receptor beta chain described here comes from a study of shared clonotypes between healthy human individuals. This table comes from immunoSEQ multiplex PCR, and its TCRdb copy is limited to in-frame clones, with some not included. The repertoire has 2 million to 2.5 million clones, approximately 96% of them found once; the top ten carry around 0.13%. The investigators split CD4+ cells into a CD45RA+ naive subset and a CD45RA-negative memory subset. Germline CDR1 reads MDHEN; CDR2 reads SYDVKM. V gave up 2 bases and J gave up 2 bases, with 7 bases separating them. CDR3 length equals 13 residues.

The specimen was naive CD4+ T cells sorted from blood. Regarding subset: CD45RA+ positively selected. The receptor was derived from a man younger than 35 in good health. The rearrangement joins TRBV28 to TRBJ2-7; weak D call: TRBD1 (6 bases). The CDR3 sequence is CASSLRTAYEQYF. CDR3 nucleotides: TGTGCCAGCAGTTTACGGACAGCCTACGAGCAGTACTTC.